A single sample gave rise to the 11 T cell receptor beta chains below, sequenced in a study of OX40 agonist ivuxolimab in advanced cancers. The library was obtained by the immunoSEQ multiplex PCR assay. TCRdb re-hosts the immuneACCESS table, in-frame sequences only. Its copies lack some clones; in the studies checked, an unresolved V gene accounts for under half of them, and the cause for the rest is not known. This sample has some 58,000 clones in its table, and roughly 80% of those were observed once. The top ten hold under 2% of the sample. The sequencing here drew on CD4+ or CD8+ T cells sorted from blood, taken in a trial of the OX40 agonist ivuxolimab. Receptors originate from an adult with an advanced solid tumor such as melanoma, head and neck, liver or kidney cancer.

The chain joins TRBV11-2 to TRBJ2-7, with D maybe TRBD2 (6 bases). Trimming left V 5 bases short and J 2 bases short, with 13 bases between. Germline V gene lookup returns CDR1 SGHAT and CDR2 FQNNGV. This CDR3 comprises 14 residues. The CDR3 region has the DNA TGTGCCAGCAGCCTGAGACTAGAAACCTACGAGCAGTACGTC. Protein: CASSLRLETYEQYV.

V and J are TRBV2 and TRBJ1-2, with a weak D call TRBD1 (6 bases). CDR3 length: 13 amino acids. V was clipped by 5 bases and J by 5 bases, with 12 bases between them. Per germline, CDR1 SNHLY and CDR2 FYNNEI. This CDR3 is CASSLGQPYGYTF. The CDR3 nucleotides are TGTGCCAGCAGTCTCGGACAGCCATATGGCTACACCTTC.

The V gene is TRBV7-2, the J gene TRBJ2-2, with 10 bases lining up with TRBD2. The V gene's germline CDR1 is SGHTA and CDR2 FQGNSA. This CDR3 contains 19 residues. Trimming removed 5 bases from V and 7 bases from J; junction bases left unmatched: 19. CDR3 in amino acids: CASSQRWALAGGRNGELFF. The CDR3 DNA follows: TGTGCCAGCAGCCAACGGTGGGCATTAGCGGGAGGTCGGAACGGGGAGCTGTTTTTT.

The genes are TRBV5-1 and TRBJ1-3; D call uncertain. Germline V gives CDR1 SGHRS, CDR2 YFSETQ. The length of the CDR3 is 15 residues. Trimming removed 2 bases from V and 0 bases from J, with 9 bases in between. The CDR3 sequence is CASSLNQNSGNTIYF. The CDR3 region has the DNA TGCGCCAGCAGCTTAAACCAGAACTCTGGAAACACCATATATTTT.

The V gene is TRBV18, the J gene TRBJ2-2; the D is unclear. The ends were cut back, 3 bases at V and 9 bases at J, with 11 bases in the middle. This CDR3 contains 13 residues. Germline CDR1 KGHSH, CDR2 LQKENI. In DNA, the CDR3 is TGTGCCAGCTCACCTAACGGAGCGAGGGAGCTGTTTTTT. Amino acids: CASSPNGARELFF.

The chain combines TRBV6-5 with TRBJ1-2; D may be TRBD1 (5 bases). V lost 9 bases and J 4 bases, leaving 15 bases between the germline ends. CDR3 size: 13 residues. From germline, CDR1 is MNHEY and CDR2 SVGAGI. The CDR3 DNA reads as TGTGCCAGAGTAGTGACAGCGCGCTATGGCTACACCTTC. Protein: CARVVTARYGYTF.

This chain joins TRBV9 and TRBJ2-1; D remains unclear. V was clipped by 3 bases and J by 0 bases, with 13 bases between them. This CDR3 contains 16 residues. Germline V gives CDR1 SGDLS, CDR2 YYNGEE. The CDR3 DNA sequence: TGTGCCAGCAGCGCCCCGCACTCGGGCTCCTACAATGAGCAGTTCTTC. Its translation: CASSAPHSGSYNEQFF.

The V gene is TRBV29-1, the J gene TRBJ1-2, with unresolved D. The CDR3 has 13 amino acids. Germline CDR1 SQVTM, CDR2 ANQGSEA. Deletions cut 4 bases from V and 0 bases from J, with 9 bases between. The CDR3 loop reads CSVVTTPNYGYTF. The CDR3 nucleotides read TGCAGCGTTGTTACGACACCTAACTATGGCTACACCTTC.

The chain couples TRBV25-1 to TRBJ2-7, with D possibly being TRBD1 (6 bases). The CDR3 length is 12 residues. Per germline, CDR1 MGHDK and CDR2 SYGVNS. Trimming shortened V by 9 bases and J by 2 bases, and 11 bases separated the two germline ends. CDR3 region: CASTGSPYEQYV. DNA for the CDR3: TGTGCCAGTACAGGGTCCCCCTACGAGCAGTACGTC.

CDR3 nucleotides: TGCGCCAGCGGCGGTTTAGGAAACACCATATATTTT. Translated: CASGGLGNTIYF. The chain combines TRBV10-2 with TRBJ1-3; the D is unclear. CDR3 length: 12 amino acids. Germline V gene lookup returns CDR1 WSHSY and CDR2 SAAADI. V lost 8 bases to trimming and J lost 4 bases, with 9 bases between them.

The chain recombines TRBV5-3 with TRBJ2-1; 12 positions match TRBD2. TRBV5-3 is placed among ORFs of uncertain function. Unmatched junction bases numbered 16, after V lost 6 bases and J lost 0 bases. This CDR3 is built from 20 residues. CDR3 amino acids: CARTPPRTSGIEDSYNEQFF. The CDR3 coding sequence is TGTGCCAGAACCCCCCCTAGGACTAGCGGGATAGAAGACTCCTACAATGAGCAGTTCTTC.